This T cell receptor beta chain was retrieved from a study of shared clonotypes between healthy human individuals. As to this clone: Its antigen is currently unknown. Other DNA sequences of this sample code for an identical CDR3.

The unsorted PBMC replicate PCRs were performed with around 310 ng DNA, some 30,000 T cell genomes. Using ten immunoSEQ deep assay plates, investigators sequenced unsorted PBMC DNA. As originally analysed: Filtering was not the same, since immunoSEQ gave junction-only sequences without quality scores. Sequencing was performed with immunoSEQ multiplex PCR; in TCRdb, only in-frame clones are kept and a portion is missing. The D gene and trimming were derived from the DNA, and the V and J assignments and clone size from that table. The table has around 440,000 clones, around 77% seen once. CDR1 SNHLY and CDR2 FYNNEI come from the germline V gene. V dropped 0 bases and J dropped 4 bases, with 3 bases sitting between them. The CDR3 is 12 residues long. Study-wide results and caveats: Genetic and exposure-history diversity was limited by the small donor number.

V and J are TRBV2 and TRBJ2-5; D unclear. This receptor was obtained from a woman aged 40 to 50 in good health. Some clones in this sample may be carry-over from other donors' samples. The sequenced sample consisted of PBMCs. This chain's CDR3 is CASSEARETQYF. The CDR3 nucleotides read TGTGCCAGCAGTGAAGCGAGAGAGACCCAGTACTTC. Filled out from reference TRBV2 and TRBJ2-5, the complete variable domain reads EPEVTQTPSHQVTQMGQEVILRCVPISNHLYFYWYRQILGQKVEFLVSFYNNEISEKSEIFDDQFSVERPDGSNFTLKIRSTKLEDSAMYFCASSEARETQYFGPGTRLLVL.